The clone carrying this T cell receptor beta chain has more than one count but fewer than ten. Its antigen is as yet unknown. The V segment lost 0 bases and the J segment 5 bases; nucleotides outside the gene matches: 6. CDR1 and CDR2 from the germline V gene are KGHSH and LQKENI. The CDR3 spans 16 residues. Amplified TCR beta CDR3 regions came from RNA transcripts. TCR CDR3 regions were first amplified by RT-PCR with HTBI primers. MiXCR, applied by TCRdb to the multiplex PCR reads, yields one record per CDR3 protein. The sample holds about 360,000 distinct CDR3 sequences; about a fifth are singletons and the top ten take about 4%. The data stem from a study of T cells in Graves' hyperthyroidism and ophthalmopathy. In the study overall: Any treatment followed the collection of peripheral blood at initial diagnosis.

Patients aged 18 to 65 had newly diagnosed hyperthyroidism that had lasted under 2 months. Broader study findings: Classification by a 13 V-J model distinguished ophthalmopathy from stable hyperthyroidism.

The sample consisted of blood. The source is a woman under 30 with Graves' hyperthyroidism. V and J are TRBV18 and TRBJ2-2; 7 nucleotides align to TRBD1. Written as DNA, the CDR3 is TGTGCCAGCTCACCACCGGGACAGTTCTCGACCGGGGAGCTGTTTTTT. Amino acids: CASSPPGQFSTGELFF.